This TCR beta chain stems from a study of shared clonotypes between healthy human individuals. The study, taken as a whole, reports: For sorted subsets, rarefaction showed incomplete sequencing despite large depth.

Positive CCR7 selection of CD45RO-negative cells yielded the naive CD8 cells, and terminally differentiated effector memory CD45RA+ cells were excluded. Free of recent acute infections or vaccinations, the donors were healthy HIV-negative adults. Germline assignment: CDR1 SGHRS and CDR2 YFSETQ. Trimming stripped 4 bases from V and 2 bases from J, with 10 bases between. The CDR3 sequence is 13 residues long. The data were produced by immunoSEQ multiplex PCR, yet TCRdb's version contains in-frame clones alone and is incomplete. The repertoire holds about 820,000 clones, with 92% as singletons. To note about this clone: Its antigen is unidentified.

This sequence originates from a man aged 30-40 years in good health. The specimen was naive CD8+ T cells sorted from blood. The gene calls are TRBV5-1 and TRBJ2-7; D unresolved. The CDR3 loop is CASSLGVAYEQYF. CDR3 sequence (DNA): TGCGCCAGCAGCCTAGGTGTGGCCTACGAGCAGTACTTC. Full variable domain (outside the CDR3, taken from reference TRBV5-1 and TRBJ2-7): KAGVTQTPRYLIKTRGQQVTLSCSPISGHRSVSWYQQTPGQGLQFLFEYFSETQRNKGNFPGRFSGRQFSNSRSEMNVSTLELGDSALYLCASSLGVAYEQYFGPGTRLTVT.